Described below is a single T cell receptor (beta chain) sequence and its context. The data derive from a study of blood T cell repertoires in COVID-19. The wider study: PBMCs, B-cell-depleted T cells, or T cells provided the cDNA or gDNA that made up the material.

V lost 9 bases to trimming and J lost 5 bases, with 16 bases between them. The CDR3 is made up of 14 amino acids. Germline values: CDR1 SNHLY, CDR2 FYNNEI. Assay: immunoSEQ multiplex PCR; the TCRdb copy retains only in-frame clones and omits some. The sample shows about 200,000 clones, around 80% of them seen only once. The sample comprised peripheral blood. V and J are TRBV2 and TRBJ1-4, with D possibly TRBD1 on 6 matching bases. This clonotype was obtained from a woman between 70 and 85 years old with acute or convalescent COVID-19. The CDR3 region is CASRTSRGNEKLFF. Here the CDR3 DNA reads TGTGCCAGTAGAACGTCCAGGGGCAATGAAAAACTGTTTTTT.